A selection of T cell receptor beta chains follows, all from one sample in a study of human T cells and chemical hapten exposure. TCRdb independently ran MiXCR on the RACE reads; one entry per CDR3 protein. The sample yields some 74,000 distinct CDR3 sequences, roughly 13% seen once. This sample comprised whole blood, obtained in connection with sensitization to the hapten diphenylcyclopropenone (DPC). The receptor set was obtained from a woman aged 45-65 years with alopecia areata. Some clones in this sample may be carry-over from other donors' samples. The conserved cysteine and the conserved F or W are not part of the CDR3 here. Each record gives: J gene, V gene, CDR3 protein.

TRBJ1-1,TRBV29-1,SVEWQVNTEAF
TRBJ1-3,TRBV20-1,SASDGLSSGNTIY
TRBJ1-1,TRBV10-2,ASSPGRSTEAF
TRBJ2-7,TRBV2,ASSREREASYEQY
TRBJ2-1,TRBV29-1,SVGTDNEQF
TRBJ2-3,TRBV6-1,ASSELWGAADTQY
TRBJ2-3,TRBV12-3/TRBV12-4,ASSYEAGVVDTQY
TRBJ1-1,TRBV20-1,SAQQETVTEAF
TRBJ1-3,TRBV5-4,ASSRGTGNTIY
TRBJ2-1,TRBV19,ASSIASGRARGSYNEQF
TRBJ2-7,TRBV27,ASSLLPGTATEQY
TRBJ2-1,TRBV7-8,ASSLLGLASGEQF
TRBJ2-3,TRBV7-2,ASSPGLPSTDTQY
TRBJ2-6,TRBV20-1,SASASSGANVLT
TRBJ2-5,TRBV29-1,SVDAGYQETQY
TRBJ1-1,TRBV29-1,SVEMLSQGTEAF
TRBJ1-1,TRBV13,ASRRQGNTEAF
TRBJ2-2,TRBV29-1,SVLGQANTGELF
TRBJ1-5,TRBV12-3/TRBV12-4,ASSPYGEEPQH
TRBJ2-1,TRBV19,ASKAGNEQF
TRBJ1-4,TRBV11-3,ASSPEETNRVEKLF
TRBJ1-6,TRBV29-1,SALLSGQHSPLH